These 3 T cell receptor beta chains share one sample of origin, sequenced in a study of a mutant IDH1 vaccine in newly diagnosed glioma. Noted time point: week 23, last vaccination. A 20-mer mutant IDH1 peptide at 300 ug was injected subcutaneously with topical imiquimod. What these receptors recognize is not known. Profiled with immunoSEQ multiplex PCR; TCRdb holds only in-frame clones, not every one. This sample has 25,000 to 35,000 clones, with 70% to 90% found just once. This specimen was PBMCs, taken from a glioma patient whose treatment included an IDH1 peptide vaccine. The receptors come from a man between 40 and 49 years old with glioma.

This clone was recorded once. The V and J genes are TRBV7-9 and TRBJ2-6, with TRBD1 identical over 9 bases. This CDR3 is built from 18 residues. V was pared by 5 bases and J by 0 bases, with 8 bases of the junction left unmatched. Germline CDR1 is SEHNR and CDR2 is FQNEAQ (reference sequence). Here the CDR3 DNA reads TGTGCCAGCAGCCTAGGGGACAGGGCCCTCTCTGGGGCCAACGTCCTGACTTTC. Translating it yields CASSLGDRALSGANVLTF.

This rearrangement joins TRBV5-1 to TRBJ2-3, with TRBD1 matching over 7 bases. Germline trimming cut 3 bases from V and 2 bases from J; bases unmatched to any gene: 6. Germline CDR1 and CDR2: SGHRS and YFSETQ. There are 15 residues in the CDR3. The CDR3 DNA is TGCGCCAGCAGCTCTCGACAGGGATACACAGATACGCAGTATTTT. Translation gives CASSSRQGYTDTQYF.

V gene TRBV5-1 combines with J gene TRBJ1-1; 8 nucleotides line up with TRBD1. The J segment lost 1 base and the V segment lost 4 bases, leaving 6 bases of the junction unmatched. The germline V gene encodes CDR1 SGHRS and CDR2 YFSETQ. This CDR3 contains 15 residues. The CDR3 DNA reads TGCGCCAGCAGCCTAAGGACAGGGTCGAACACTGAAGCTTTCTTT. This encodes CASSLRTGSNTEAFF.